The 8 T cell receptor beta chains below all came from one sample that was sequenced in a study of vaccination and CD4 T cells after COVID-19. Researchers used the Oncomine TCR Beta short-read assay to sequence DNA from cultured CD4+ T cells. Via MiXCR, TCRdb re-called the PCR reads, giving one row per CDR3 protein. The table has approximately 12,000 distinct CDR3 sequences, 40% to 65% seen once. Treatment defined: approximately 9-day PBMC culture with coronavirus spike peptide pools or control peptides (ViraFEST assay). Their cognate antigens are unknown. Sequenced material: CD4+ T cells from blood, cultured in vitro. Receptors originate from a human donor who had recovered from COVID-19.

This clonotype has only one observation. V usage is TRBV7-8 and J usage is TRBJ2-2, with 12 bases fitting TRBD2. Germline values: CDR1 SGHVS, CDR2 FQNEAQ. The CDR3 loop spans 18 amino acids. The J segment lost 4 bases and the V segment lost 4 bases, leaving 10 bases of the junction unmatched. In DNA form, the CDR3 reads TGTGCCAGCAGCTACGGACTAGCGGGATCGTCGCGCACCGGGGAGCTGTTTTTT. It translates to CASSYGLAGSSRTGELFF.

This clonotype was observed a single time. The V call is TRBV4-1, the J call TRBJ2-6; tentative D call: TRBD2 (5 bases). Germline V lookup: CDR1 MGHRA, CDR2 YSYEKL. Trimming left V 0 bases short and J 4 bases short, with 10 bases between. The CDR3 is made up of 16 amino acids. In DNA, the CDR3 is TGCGCCAGCAGCCAAGATCGGGGTACCGGGGCCAACGTCCTGACTTTC. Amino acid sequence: CASSQDRGTGANVLTF.

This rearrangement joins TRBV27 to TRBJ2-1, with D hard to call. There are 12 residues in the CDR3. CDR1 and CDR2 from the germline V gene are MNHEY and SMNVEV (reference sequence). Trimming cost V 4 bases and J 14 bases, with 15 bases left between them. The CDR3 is CASSSDSSVKFF. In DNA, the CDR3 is TGTGCCAGCAGTTCCGATAGTAGTGTCAAGTTCTTC.

The DNA for the CDR3 is TGTGCCAGCAGTGACTCAACAGGGGGCGGGAATGAGCAGTTCTTC. It is translated as CASSDSTGGGNEQFF. V is TRBV6-4 and J is TRBJ2-1; 9 bases line up with TRBD1. There are 15 residues in the CDR3. V trimming: 0 bases; J trimming: 7 bases; junction bases outside the gene matches: 4. In germline, CDR1 is MRHNA, CDR2 SNTAGT.

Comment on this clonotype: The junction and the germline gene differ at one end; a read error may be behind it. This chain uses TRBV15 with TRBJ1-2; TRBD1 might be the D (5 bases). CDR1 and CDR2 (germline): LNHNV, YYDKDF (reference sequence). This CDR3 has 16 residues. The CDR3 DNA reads TGTGTCACCAGCAGAGATACTACCCGAGGGGCGGGGGGCTACACCTTC. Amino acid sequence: CVTSRDTTRGAGGYTF. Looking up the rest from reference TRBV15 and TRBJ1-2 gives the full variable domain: DAMVIQNPRYQVTQFGKPVTLSCSQTLNHNVMYWYQQKSSQAPKLLFHYYDKDFNNEADTPDNFQSRRPNTSFCFLDIRSPGLGDTAMYLCVTSRDTTRGAGGYTFGSGTRLTVV.

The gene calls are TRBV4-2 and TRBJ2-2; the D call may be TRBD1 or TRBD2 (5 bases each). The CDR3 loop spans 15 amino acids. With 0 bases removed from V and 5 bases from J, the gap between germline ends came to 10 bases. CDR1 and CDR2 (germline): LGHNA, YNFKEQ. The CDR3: CASSQEGRETGELFF. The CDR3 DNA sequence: TGTGCCAGCAGCCAAGAGGGCAGGGAGACCGGGGAGCTGTTTTTT.

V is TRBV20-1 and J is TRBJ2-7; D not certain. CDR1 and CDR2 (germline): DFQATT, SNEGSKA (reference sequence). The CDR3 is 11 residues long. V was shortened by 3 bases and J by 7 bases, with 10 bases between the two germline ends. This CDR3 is CSASIGNEQYF. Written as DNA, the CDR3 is TGCAGTGCTAGTATAGGGAATGAGCAGTACTTC.

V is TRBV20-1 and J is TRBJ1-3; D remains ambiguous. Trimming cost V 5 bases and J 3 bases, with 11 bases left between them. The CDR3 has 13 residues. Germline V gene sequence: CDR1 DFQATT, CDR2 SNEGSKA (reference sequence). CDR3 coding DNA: TGCAGTGCTGGCACGGGTGATGGAAACACCATATATTTT. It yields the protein CSAGTGDGNTIYF.